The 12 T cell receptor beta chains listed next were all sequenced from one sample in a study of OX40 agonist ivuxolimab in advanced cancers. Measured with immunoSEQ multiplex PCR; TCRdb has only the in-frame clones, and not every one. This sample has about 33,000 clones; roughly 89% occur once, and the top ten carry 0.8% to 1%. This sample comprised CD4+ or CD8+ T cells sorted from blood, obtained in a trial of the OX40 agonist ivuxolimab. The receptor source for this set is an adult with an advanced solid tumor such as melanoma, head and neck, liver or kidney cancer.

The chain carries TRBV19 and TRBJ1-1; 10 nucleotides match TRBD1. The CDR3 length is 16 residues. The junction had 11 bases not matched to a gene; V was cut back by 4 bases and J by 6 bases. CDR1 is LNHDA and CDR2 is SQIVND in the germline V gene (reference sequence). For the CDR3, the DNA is TGTGCCAGTAGTACCCCCACGGGACAGGGGAGGCCTGAAGCTTTCTTT. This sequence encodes CASSTPTGQGRPEAFF.

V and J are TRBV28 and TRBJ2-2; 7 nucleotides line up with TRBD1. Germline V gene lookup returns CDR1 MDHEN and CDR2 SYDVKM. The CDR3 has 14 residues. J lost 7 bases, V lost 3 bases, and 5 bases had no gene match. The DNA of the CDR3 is TGTGCCAGCAGTTTGATCGGACAGGACGGGGAGCTGTTTTTT. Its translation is CASSLIGQDGELFF.

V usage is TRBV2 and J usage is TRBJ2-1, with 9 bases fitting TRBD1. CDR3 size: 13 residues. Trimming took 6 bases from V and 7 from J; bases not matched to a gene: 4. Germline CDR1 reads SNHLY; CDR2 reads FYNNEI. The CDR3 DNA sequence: TGTGCCAGCAGGCTCGGACAGGGGAATGAGCAGTTCTTC. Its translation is CASRLGQGNEQFF.

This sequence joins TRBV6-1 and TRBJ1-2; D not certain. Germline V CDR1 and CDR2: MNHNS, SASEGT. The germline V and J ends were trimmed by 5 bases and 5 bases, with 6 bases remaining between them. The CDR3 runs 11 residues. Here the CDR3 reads CASSNQYGYTF. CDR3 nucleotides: TGTGCCAGCAGTAACCAATATGGCTACACCTTC.

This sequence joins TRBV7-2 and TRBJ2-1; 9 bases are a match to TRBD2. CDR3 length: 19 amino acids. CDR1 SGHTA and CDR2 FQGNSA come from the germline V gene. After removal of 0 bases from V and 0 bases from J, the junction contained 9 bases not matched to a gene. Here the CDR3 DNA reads TGTGCCAGCAGCTTAGCGGTAGCGGGGGAGCTAAGCTCCTACAATGAGCAGTTCTTC. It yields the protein CASSLAVAGELSSYNEQFF.

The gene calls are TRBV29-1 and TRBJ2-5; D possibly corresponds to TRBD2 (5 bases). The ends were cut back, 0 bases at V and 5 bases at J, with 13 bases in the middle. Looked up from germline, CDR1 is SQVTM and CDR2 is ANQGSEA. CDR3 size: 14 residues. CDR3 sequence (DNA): TGCAGCGTTGAAGAGGGATATACGGGGGAGACCCAGTACTTC. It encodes CSVEEGYTGETQYF.

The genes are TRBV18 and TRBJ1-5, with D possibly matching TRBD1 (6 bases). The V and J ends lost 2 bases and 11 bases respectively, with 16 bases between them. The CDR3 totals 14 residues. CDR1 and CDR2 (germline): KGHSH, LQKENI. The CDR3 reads CASSPNRQVSTQHF. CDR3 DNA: TGTGCCAGCTCACCAAATAGACAGGTCTCGACCCAGCATTTT.

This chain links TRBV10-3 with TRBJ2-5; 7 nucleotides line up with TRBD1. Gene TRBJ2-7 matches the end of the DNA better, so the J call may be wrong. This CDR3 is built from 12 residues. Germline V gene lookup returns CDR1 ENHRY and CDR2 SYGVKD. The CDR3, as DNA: TGTGCCATCAGTGTGAACAGGGGCGAGCAGTACTTC. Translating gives CAISVNRGEQYF.

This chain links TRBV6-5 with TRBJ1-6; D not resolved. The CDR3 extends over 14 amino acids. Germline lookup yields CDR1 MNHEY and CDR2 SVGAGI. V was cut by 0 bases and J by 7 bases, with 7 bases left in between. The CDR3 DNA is TGTGCCAGCAGTTACTCCGACGGGAATTCACCCCTCCACTTT. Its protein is CASSYSDGNSPLHF.

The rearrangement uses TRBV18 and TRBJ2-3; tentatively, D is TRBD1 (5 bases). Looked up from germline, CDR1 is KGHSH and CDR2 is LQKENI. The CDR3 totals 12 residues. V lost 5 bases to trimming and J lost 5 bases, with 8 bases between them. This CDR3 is CASSLGEDTQYF. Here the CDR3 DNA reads TGTGCCAGCTCATTAGGGGAAGATACGCAGTATTTT.

This CDR3 is CASSPGTSGRKETQYF. DNA for the CDR3: TGTGCCAGCAGCCCAGGGACTAGCGGGAGAAAAGAGACCCAGTACTTC. The chain combines TRBV7-2 with TRBJ2-5; 14 nucleotides match TRBD2. Per germline, CDR1 SGHTA and CDR2 FQGNSA. Germline trimming cut 5 bases from V and 3 bases from J; bases unmatched to any gene: 5. This CDR3 has 16 residues.

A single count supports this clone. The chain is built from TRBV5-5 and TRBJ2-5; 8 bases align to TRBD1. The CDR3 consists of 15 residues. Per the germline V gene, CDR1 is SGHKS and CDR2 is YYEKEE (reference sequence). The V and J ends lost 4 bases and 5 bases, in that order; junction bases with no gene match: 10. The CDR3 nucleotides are TGTGCCAGCAGCCCTAGACAGGGGATGTTTGAGACCCAGTACTTC. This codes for CASSPRQGMFETQYF. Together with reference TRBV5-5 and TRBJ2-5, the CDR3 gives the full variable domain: DAGVTQSPTHLIKTRGQQVTLRCSPISGHKSVSWYQQVLGQGPQFIFQYYEKEERGRGNFPDRFSARQFPNYSSELNVNALLLGDSALYLCASSPRQGMFETQYFGPGTRLLVL.